This T cell receptor (beta chain) was captured by sequencing in a study of blood T cell repertoires in COVID-19. Study details: Acute and convalescent COVID-19 specimens originated in the United States, Italy and Spain. T cells, B-cell-depleted T cells, or PBMCs provided the cDNA or gDNA that served as material.

Per the authors' pipeline: Reference gene primers were amplified, and this amplification served to estimate nucleated cell counts. Assay used: immunoSEQ multiplex PCR; TCRdb lists only in-frame clones, some missing. For V, J and clone size, that table is used; D and trimming come from the DNA. The data show roughly 86,000 clones, with about 83% seen just once and around 2.1% held by the top ten. The material sequenced was peripheral blood. The receptor's source is a woman aged 70-85 years with acute or convalescent COVID-19.

CDR3 DNA: TGTGCCAGCAGCAATGGACAGGGGGCGATCGTTGGTGAAGCTTTCTTT. Amino acid sequence: CASSNGQGAIVGEAFF. The chain is built from TRBV5-8 and TRBJ1-1; 11 positions match TRBD1. J was trimmed by 7 bases and V by 4 bases; bases with no gene match: 12. The germline V gene encodes CDR1 SGHTS and CDR2 YDEGEE. The CDR3 consists of 16 residues.